This T cell receptor beta chain was retrieved from a study of blood T cell repertoires in COVID-19. Across the study: COVID-19 samples, acute and convalescent, were from the United States, Italy and Spain. Sources were T cells, B-cell-depleted T cells, or PBMCs; the material itself was cDNA or gDNA.

The germline V and J ends were trimmed by 5 bases and 5 bases, with 12 bases remaining between them. The CDR3 has 13 residues. From germline, CDR1 is SEHNR and CDR2 FQNEAQ (reference sequence). In the original workflow: For nucleated cells, counts were estimated from reference gene primer amplification. Data came from immunoSEQ multiplex PCR; TCRdb stores just in-frame clones and leaves some out. V, J and clone size reflect that table, while D and trimming were determined from the DNA. The top ten clones hold approximately 6.3% of a sample with 200,000 to 250,000 clones, roughly 80% of them seen once.

The chain combines TRBV7-9 with TRBJ1-1; D is ambiguous. Sequencing used peripheral blood. This receptor was identified in a woman aged 55-75 years with active or convalescent COVID-19. The CDR3 sequence: CASSGFAATEAFF. The CDR3 region has the DNA TGTGCCAGCAGCGGATTTGCGGCTACTGAAGCTTTCTTT. Full variable domain (outside the CDR3, taken from reference TRBV7-9 and TRBJ1-1): DTGVSQNPRHKITKRGQNVTFRCDPISEHNRLYWYRQTLGQGPEFLTYFQNEAQLEKSRLLSDRFSAERPKGSFSTLEIQRTEQGDSAMYLCASSGFAATEAFFGQGTRLTVV.